What follows are 30 T cell receptor beta chains derived from one specimen sequenced in a study of blood T cell repertoires in COVID-19. The data were produced by immunoSEQ multiplex PCR, yet TCRdb's version contains in-frame clones alone and is incomplete. The sample has approximately 160,000 clones, about nine tenths seen once. The sample comprised peripheral blood. The origin of the receptors is a woman aged 70-85 years with acute or convalescent COVID-19.

This rearrangement joins TRBV25-1 to TRBJ2-2, with a tentative D call TRBD1 (6 bases). Per the germline V gene, CDR1 is MGHDK and CDR2 is SYGVNS. The CDR3 extends over 14 amino acids. Deletions cut 4 bases from V and 5 bases from J, with 11 bases between. In DNA form, the CDR3 reads TGTGCCAGCAGTGTCACAGGGCCGACCGGGGAGCTGTTTTTT. It translates to CASSVTGPTGELFF.

This clone was seen just once. V gene TRBV3-1 (or the pseudogene TRBV3-2) combines with J gene TRBJ1-2; D may be TRBD1 (5 bases). Trimming left V 0 bases short and J 7 bases short, with 12 bases between. Germline lookup yields CDR1 LGHDT and CDR2 YNNKEL (reference sequence). The CDR3 covers 14 residues. CDR3 region: CASSQDRVGAGYTF. The CDR3, as DNA: TGTGCCAGCAGCCAAGATCGGGTAGGGGCTGGCTACACCTTC.

The chain is built from TRBV4-3 and TRBJ2-2; no definite D call. The V and J ends lost 1 base and 1 base respectively, with 7 bases between them. The CDR3 covers 15 residues. CDR1 is LGHNA and CDR2 is YSLEER in the germline V gene. CDR3 in amino acids: CASSQVPGNTGELFF. The CDR3 DNA is TGCGCCAGCAGCCAAGTTCCAGGGAACACCGGGGAGCTGTTTTTT.

The V call is TRBV5-1, the J call TRBJ2-3, with D maybe TRBD2 (5 bases). V was clipped by 4 bases and J by 1 base, with 22 bases between them. There are 18 residues in the CDR3. In germline, CDR1 is SGHRS, CDR2 YFSETQ. The CDR3 nucleotides are TGCGCCAGCAGCCCAATACTGGGAGACGGATCTGGCACAGATACGCAGTATTTT. Translated, it gives CASSPILGDGSGTDTQYF.

For this clone: This CDR3 is also generated by other DNA sequences in the sample. The rearrangement uses TRBV7-9 and TRBJ2-3; 8 bases align to TRBD2. J lost 4 bases, V lost 2 bases, and 5 bases had no gene match. This CDR3 region has 15 residues. Germline lookup yields CDR1 SEHNR and CDR2 FQNEAQ (reference sequence). The CDR3 reads CASSLLAGGPDTQYF. The CDR3 nucleotides are TGTGCCAGCAGCTTATTGGCGGGAGGTCCAGATACGCAGTATTTT.

V usage is TRBV5-5 and J usage is TRBJ1-4; 8 nucleotides line up with TRBD1. After removal of 1 base from V and 5 bases from J, the junction contained 7 bases not matched to a gene. The CDR3 length is 16 residues. Looked up from germline, CDR1 is SGHKS and CDR2 is YYEKEE (reference sequence). CDR3 amino acids: CASSLTRDRLNEKLFF. Here the CDR3 DNA reads TGTGCCAGCAGCTTGACACGGGACAGGTTAAATGAAAAACTGTTTTTT.

The chain carries TRBV10-2 and TRBJ1-1; 7 bases align to TRBD1. Germline values: CDR1 WSHSY, CDR2 SAAADI. The CDR3 loop spans 17 amino acids. V was clipped by 8 bases and J by 0 bases; unmatched bases: 15. CDR3 loop: CASGSPNQGQVNTEAFF. The DNA of the CDR3 is TGCGCCAGCGGAAGCCCAAACCAAGGACAGGTGAACACTGAAGCTTTCTTT.

This chain uses TRBV5-1 with TRBJ2-1, with a tentative D call TRBD1 (5 bases). The CDR3 loop spans 14 amino acids. Trimming stripped 4 bases from V and 6 bases from J, with 14 bases between. Germline-derived CDR1 and CDR2 are SGHRS and YFSETQ. This chain's CDR3 is CASSQQVAGNEQFF. The CDR3 DNA follows: TGCGCCAGCAGCCAACAGGTCGCCGGCAATGAGCAGTTCTTC.

This chain connects TRBV30 to TRBJ1-2; 12 positions match TRBD1. Germline V gene sequence: CDR1 GTSNPN, CDR2 SVGIG (reference sequence). The CDR3 has 16 residues. J was trimmed by 4 bases and V by 0 bases; bases with no gene match: 6. CDR3 DNA: TGTGCCTGGAGTGTACAAGGGACAGGGGGCGCCTATGGCTACACCTTC. Its translation: CAWSVQGTGGAYGYTF.

This clone was detected only a few times. The chain uses TRBV4-3 and TRBJ1-1; D is ambiguous. In germline, CDR1 is LGHNA, CDR2 YSLEER. The CDR3 sequence is 16 residues long. V was clipped by 0 bases and J by 1 base, with 12 bases between them. The CDR3 nucleotides read TGCGCCAGCAGCCAAGATTTCGGGTCCTCGAACACTGAAGCTTTCTTT. It specifies CASSQDFGSSNTEAFF.

V gene TRBV4-2 combines with J gene TRBJ1-1; 9 bases align to TRBD1. Unmatched junction bases numbered 10, after V lost 0 bases and J lost 5 bases. This CDR3 contains 17 residues. The germline gives CDR1 LGHNA, CDR2 YNFKEQ. CDR3 region: CASSQDRGTGSGTEAFF. In nucleotides, the CDR3 is TGTGCCAGCAGCCAAGATAGGGGGACAGGGAGCGGTACTGAAGCTTTCTTT.

The chain employs TRBV12-3 or TRBV12-4 and TRBJ1-6; TRBD1 might be the D (5 bases). The CDR3 has 13 residues. V lost 0 bases and J 9 bases, leaving 6 bases between the germline ends. The CDR3 nucleotides read TGTGCCAGCAGTTTAGCGACAGCTTCACCCCTCCACTTT. This translates into CASSLATASPLHF.

The chain links TRBV12-5 to TRBJ1-1; TRBD1 matches at 7 bases. V was pared by 9 bases and J by 2 bases, with 12 bases of the junction left unmatched. The V gene's germline CDR1 is LGHNT and CDR2 FRNRAP. The CDR3 contains 15 residues. The CDR3 coding sequence is TGTGCTAGGACTACCCCCACAGGGGATAACACTGAAGCTTTCTTT. As protein: CARTTPTGDNTEAFF.

This sequence joins TRBV20-1 and TRBJ2-3; 8 bases agree with TRBD2. With V trimmed by 3 bases and J by 1 base, 6 bases remained unmatched. The CDR3 is made up of 15 amino acids. Looked up from germline, CDR1 is DFQATT and CDR2 is SNEGSKA (reference sequence). The CDR3 coding sequence is TGCAGTGCTAGTATGGGACTAGGGGGCACAGATACGCAGTATTTT. Protein product: CSASMGLGGTDTQYF.

The chain has TRBV2 and TRBJ1-6; D is uncertain. The CDR3 contains 14 residues. Germline values: CDR1 SNHLY, CDR2 FYNNEI. V shed 4 bases and J shed 2 bases, with 6 bases lying between them. The CDR3 DNA follows: TGTGCCAGCAGTGGCGGGACCTATAATTCACCCCTCCACTTT. Protein: CASSGGTYNSPLHF. Together with reference TRBV2 and TRBJ1-6, the CDR3 gives the full variable domain: EPEVTQTPSHQVTQMGQEVILRCVPISNHLYFYWYRQILGQKVEFLVSFYNNEISEKSEIFDDQFSVERPDGSNFTLKIRSTKLEDSAMYFCASSGGTYNSPLHFGNGTRLTVT.

The chain links TRBV6-5 to TRBJ2-1, with a weak D call TRBD1 (6 bases). Trimming removed 5 bases at V and 4 bases at J, with 9 bases between. Germline loops: CDR1 MNHEY, CDR2 SVGAGI. The CDR3 length is 13 residues. This chain's CDR3 is CASSRTAYNEQFF. The DNA for the CDR3 is TGTGCCAGCAGTAGGACAGCATACAATGAGCAGTTCTTC.

This sequence joins TRBV5-1 and TRBJ2-7, with 12 bases fitting TRBD2. CDR1 is SGHRS and CDR2 is YFSETQ in the germline V gene. This CDR3 spans 16 amino acids. Losses at the gene ends were 5 bases for V and 1 base for J; bases not matched to a gene: 7. The CDR3 coding sequence is TGCGCCAGCAGTTGGACTAGCGGGGTCCAATCCTACGAGCAGTACTTC. The encoded protein is CASSWTSGVQSYEQYF.

The chain couples TRBV6-1 to TRBJ1-2, with D possibly being TRBD1 (6 bases). Trimming took off 0 bases at V and 10 bases at J, with 12 bases between the two ends. The CDR3 contains 13 residues. Germline V gives CDR1 MNHNS, CDR2 SASEGT. The CDR3 sequence is CASSEAGRGTYTF. The CDR3 bases are TGTGCCAGCAGTGAAGCGGGCAGGGGAACCTACACCTTC.

The J gene is TRBJ2-1, the V gene TRBV3-1 (or the pseudogene TRBV3-2); 8 bases match TRBD1. Trimming took 4 bases from V and 7 from J; bases not matched to a gene: 6. CDR1 is LGHDT and CDR2 is YNNKEL in the germline V gene (reference sequence). The CDR3 has 14 residues. Written as DNA, the CDR3 is TGTGCCAGCAGCCCTCGACAGGGGAGGAATGAGCAGTTCTTC. As protein: CASSPRQGRNEQFF.

The sample holds one count of this clone. J is TRBJ1-1 and V is TRBV7-2, with 7 bases fitting TRBD1. Unmatched junction bases numbered 5, after V lost 5 bases and J lost 2 bases. This CDR3 comprises 14 residues. Germline V gene sequence: CDR1 SGHTA, CDR2 FQGNSA. CDR3 in amino acids: CASSEDRVNTEAFF. CDR3 coding DNA: TGTGCCAGCAGCGAAGACAGGGTCAACACTGAAGCTTTCTTT.

The chain employs TRBV5-5 and TRBJ1-6; D uncertain. Trimming took 4 bases from V and 9 from J, leaving 20 bases between them. The CDR3 runs 16 residues. Germline V gene lookup returns CDR1 SGHKS and CDR2 YYEKEE (reference sequence). CDR3 protein: CASSGNLGRVGSPLHF. The DNA of the CDR3 is TGTGCCAGCAGCGGAAACTTGGGGAGGGTTGGTTCACCCCTCCACTTT.

The chain links TRBV7-9 to TRBJ2-7; D gene uncertain. V was pared by 5 bases and J by 2 bases, with 25 bases between. The CDR3 is 18 amino acids. CDR1 SEHNR and CDR2 FQNEAQ come from the germline V gene (reference sequence). Here the CDR3 reads CASSQRGGSLGAAYEQYF. CDR3 coding DNA: TGTGCCAGCAGCCAACGAGGTGGGTCTCTAGGAGCAGCCTACGAGCAGTACTTC.

A single count supports this clone. V is TRBV18 and J is TRBJ1-6; a weak D match, TRBD1 (6 bases). Germline CDR1 and CDR2: KGHSH and LQKENI. The CDR3 spans 15 residues. Trimming shortened V by 3 bases and J by 5 bases, and 11 bases separated the two germline ends. The CDR3, as DNA: TGTGCCAGCTCACCGGGGACACCACATAATTCACCCCTCCACTTT. Protein sequence: CASSPGTPHNSPLHF.

This clone showed up just once. This chain links TRBV4-1 with TRBJ1-2, with D perhaps TRBD1 (5 bases). CDR1 is MGHRA and CDR2 is YSYEKL in the germline V gene. V lost 2 bases and J 5 bases, leaving 9 bases between the germline ends. CDR3 length: 13 amino acids. CDR3 region: CASSQTGFYGYTF. As DNA, the CDR3 is TGCGCCAGCAGCCAAACAGGATTTTATGGCTACACCTTC.

J is TRBJ1-5 and V is TRBV28; perhaps TRBD1 as D (5 bases). V lost 6 bases to trimming and J lost 7 bases, with 19 bases between them. From germline, CDR1 is MDHEN and CDR2 SYDVKM. The CDR3 totals 15 residues. In DNA, the CDR3 is TGTGCCAGCAGGAGAACCGACAGCCCTCCGCAGCCCCAGCATTTT. This codes for CASRRTDSPPQPQHF.

The chain carries TRBV5-8 and TRBJ1-1; D remains ambiguous. The germline V and J ends were trimmed by 0 bases and 3 bases, with 9 bases remaining between them. CDR1 and CDR2 from the germline V gene are SGHTS and YDEGEE. CDR3 size: 14 residues. The CDR3 region is CASSLVRTDTEAFF. In DNA form, the CDR3 reads TGTGCCAGCAGCTTGGTACGGACTGACACTGAAGCTTTCTTT. Full variable domain (outside the CDR3, taken from reference TRBV5-8 and TRBJ1-1): EAGVTQSPTHLIKTRGQQATLRCSPISGHTSVYWYQQALGLGLQFLLWYDEGEERNRGNFPPRFSGRQFPNYSSELNVNALELEDSALYLCASSLVRTDTEAFFGQGTRLTVV.

The V call is TRBV12-3 or TRBV12-4, the J call TRBJ1-1; perhaps TRBD1 as D (5 bases). Trimming cost V 2 bases and J 5 bases, with 9 bases left between them. This CDR3 has 13 amino acids. The DNA for the CDR3 is TGTGCCAGCAGTTTATTACAGGAAACTGAAGCTTTCTTT. Its translation is CASSLLQETEAFF.

This rearrangement joins TRBV20-1 to TRBJ1-5; TRBD1 aligns across 8 bases. This CDR3 contains 18 residues. Per the germline V gene, CDR1 is DFQATT and CDR2 is SNEGSKA (reference sequence). Germline trimming cut 3 bases from V and 0 bases from J; bases unmatched to any gene: 13. The CDR3 DNA is TGCAGTGCTAGTGGCCCATCGAGGACAGGGAATAGCAATCAGCCCCAGCATTTT. It yields the protein CSASGPSRTGNSNQPQHF.

The chain uses TRBV4-2 and TRBJ2-7; 8 positions match TRBD1. Germline lookup yields CDR1 LGHNA and CDR2 YNFKEQ. The CDR3 covers 15 residues. V shed 0 bases, J shed 2 bases, and the junction held 3 bases outside the gene matches. CDR3 protein: CASSQDWGQAYEQYF. The CDR3 region has the DNA TGTGCCAGCAGCCAAGATTGGGGACAGGCCTACGAGCAGTACTTC.

The chain has TRBV19 and TRBJ1-4; D ambiguous. Germline V gene data show CDR1 as LNHDA and CDR2 as SQIVND (reference sequence). CDR3 length: 13 amino acids. V gave up 4 bases and J gave up 10 bases, with 13 bases separating them. In DNA form, the CDR3 reads TGTGCCAGTAGTAAACGGGAGGTCGGAAAACTGTTTTTT. This sequence encodes CASSKREVGKLFF.